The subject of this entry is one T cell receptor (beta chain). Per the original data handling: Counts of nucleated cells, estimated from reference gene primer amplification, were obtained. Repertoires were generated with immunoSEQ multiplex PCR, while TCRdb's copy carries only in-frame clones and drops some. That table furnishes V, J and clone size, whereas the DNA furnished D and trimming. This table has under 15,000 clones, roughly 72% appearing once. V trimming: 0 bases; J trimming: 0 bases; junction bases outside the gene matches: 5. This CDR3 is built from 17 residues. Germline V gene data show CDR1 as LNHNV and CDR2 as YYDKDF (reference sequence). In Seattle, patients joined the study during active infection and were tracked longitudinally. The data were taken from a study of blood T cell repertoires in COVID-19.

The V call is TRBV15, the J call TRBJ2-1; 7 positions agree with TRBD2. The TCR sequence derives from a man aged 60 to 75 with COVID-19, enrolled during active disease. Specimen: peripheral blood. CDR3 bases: TGTGCCACCAGCAGAGAGGGGAGGGGAAGCTCCTACAATGAGCAGTTCTTC. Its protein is CATSREGRGSSYNEQFF. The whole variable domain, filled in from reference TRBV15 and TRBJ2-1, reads DAMVIQNPRYQVTQFGKPVTLSCSQTLNHNVMYWYQQKSSQAPKLLFHYYDKDFNNEADTPDNFQSRRPNTSFCFLDIRSPGLGDTAMYLCATSREGRGSSYNEQFFGPGTRLTVL.